This T cell receptor (beta chain) was profiled in a study of CD8 T cells in ankylosing spondylitis. A remark on this clonotype: As yet, its antigen is unknown.

Construction of TCR beta libraries was performed using quantitative 5'-RACE with molecular barcodes. TCRdb called the 5' RACE reads again in MiXCR, with one record for every CDR3 protein. The table includes 700,000 or so distinct CDR3 sequences, under 20% detected once. Trimming cost V 0 bases and J 4 bases, with 16 bases left between them. The CDR3 contains 16 residues. Per the germline V gene, CDR1 is DFQATT and CDR2 is SNEGSKA (reference sequence). The study, taken as a whole, reports: Apparently characteristic of ankylosing spondylitis blood was a TCR beta motif (under ten highly homologous variants).

The TCR was taken from a male donor with ankylosing spondylitis. The chain is built from TRBV20-1 and TRBJ1-5, with D perhaps TRBD1 (5 bases). Sequencing used blood, either unsorted or a sorted T cell fraction (not recorded which). CDR3: CSARDFWDGINQPQHF. In DNA form, the CDR3 reads TGCAGTGCTAGAGATTTTTGGGACGGAATAAATCAGCCCCAGCATTTT.